This T cell receptor (beta chain) was sequenced in a study of T cell responses to AZD1222 COVID-19 vaccine. Findings of the study overall: Compared with day 0, the breadth and depth of the Spike-specific TCR repertoire rose significantly after two doses of AZD1222. CD4 TCRs linked to vaccination spanned spike, dominating at 160-218 and 743-854. Only 6 or 7 individuals given AZD1222 were seropositive at baseline.

This clone was detected only once. Its antigen is unidentified. The method was immunoSEQ multiplex PCR; TCRdb's version includes in-frame clones alone and lacks a portion of them. The sample yields over 130,000 clones, just over 85% seen once. After removal of 5 bases from V and 0 bases from J, the junction contained 13 bases not matched to a gene. Germline V gene sequence: CDR1 SGHTA, CDR2 FQGNSA. The CDR3 contains 18 residues. The sample in question was peripheral blood, obtained on day 0 of AZD1222 vaccination. This TCR was sampled from an adult in good health. The gene calls are TRBV7-2 and TRBJ2-4; 7 bases are shared with TRBD1. CDR3 coding DNA: TGTGCCAGCAGCCCACAGGGACAGTTAAGTCTAGCCAAAAACATTCAGTACTTC. This gives the protein CASSPQGQLSLAKNIQYF. The full variable domain, its missing parts supplied by reference TRBV7-2 and TRBJ2-4, is GAGVSQSPSNKVTEKGKDVELRCDPISGHTALYWYRQSLGQGLEFLIYFQGNSAPDKSGLPSDRFSAERTGGSVSTLTIQRTQQEDSAVYLCASSPQGQLSLAKNIQYFGAGTRLSVL.